This T cell receptor (beta chain) was retrieved from a study of persistence of HIV-infected CD4 T cells (dated by TCRdb to about 2020). Regarding the research as a whole: The study isolated CMV- and HIV-1 Gag-responding CD4+ T cells from ART-treated individuals to examine antigen-driven clonal expansion of HIV-1-infected cells. Peripheral blood samples of up to roughly 200 mL were taken at multiple time points, with the exception of two participants who underwent leukapheresis at a single time point. The median time the participants had spent on suppressive ART was eight to nine years. The TCR cluster analysis across participants included 8 participants for CMV and roughly 7 participants for Gag. The clonality of all cells in each sorted population was assessed by TCRbeta sequencing, whereas the clonality of infected cells was assessed by proviral sequencing.

On this clone: What this receptor recognizes is not known. No clone much larger than this one lies a single base away; base qualities are absent.

The immunoSEQ hsTCRB assay version 4 in survey mode was used to sequence TCRbeta repertoires from genomic DNA. Genomic DNA was diluted to roughly 9.8 ng/uL, using up to roughly 1 ug per sample for TCRbeta sequencing. For the original study's pipeline: TCRbeta data analysis was done in ImmunoSeq Analyzer 3.0, and diversity was calculated on productive nucleotide rearrangements. Using the Immunarch R package, the improved Chao index served to estimate lower-bound TCR diversity and the Gini coefficient served to estimate clonality. Nucleotide rearrangements that differed but encoded the same CDR3beta amino acid sequence were counted as separate clonotypes. Differential abundance analysis identified TCRbeta sequences significantly enriched in antigen-responding cells relative to anti-CD3/anti-CD28-activated cells. GLIPH2 grouped TCRs by predicted peptide-MHC specificity, both within each participant and across combined participant data sets. The table comes from immuneACCESS by way of TCRdb, which keeps in-frame sequences with V and J called. Part of the clones is missing from these tables; in studies checked, under half for an unresolved V gene and the rest for unknown reasons. V and J calls and clone size are given by that table; D and trimming were obtained from the DNA. The sample contains tens of thousands of clones, 82% of them found a single time. The ten largest make up roughly 5% of the sample.

What the study reported, not specific to this receptor: TCR oligoclonality correlated with proviral oligoclonality within the same sorted populations. Antigen-responding cells were enriched for expanded CDR3beta sequences that were degenerate, which suggests that CD4+ responses to CMV and Gag underwent convergent selection. Few individuals were included in the study, and only a limited range of antigens was tested. TCRbeta richness in CMV- and Gag-responding cells was significantly lower than in anti-CD3/anti-CD28-responding cells; CMV-responding cells had higher oligoclonality than CD3/CD28-stimulated and Gag-responding cells. Bulk TCR analyses could not be restricted to the rare CMV-responding cells that actually carried HIV-1 proviruses.

The treatment or condition label, read with the paper, signifies: suppressive antiretroviral therapy. Lysates of CMV-infected fibroblasts were used at approximately 10 ug/mL for cell stimulation. Memory populations depleted of antigen-responding cells were obtained by sorting nonresponding CD40L-negative CD69-negative CD45RO-high memory CD4+ T cells. Participants were HIV-1-infected adults who started suppressive ART during chronic infection. For at least 4 years, participants had undetectable plasma HIV-1 RNA, below 50 copies/mL. To be included, a participant needed positive CMV serology and a CD4+ T cell count above 400 cells/uL. Before stimulation, PBMCs were isolated using density centrifugation and depleted of CD8+ T cells. CD8-depleted PBMCs were stimulated for about 18 hours with anti-CD28/CD49d costimulation, CD40-blocking antibody and enfuvirtide to prevent new infections. Cell sorting was done on a Beckman Coulter MoFlo Legacy or XDP sorter, and dead cells were excluded with propidium iodide. For samples with more than one million cells, genomic DNA was extracted with the QIAamp DNA Mini Kit, and for all other samples the Quick-DNA Microprep Kit was used.

The sequence was collected from an adult man with HIV who was CMV-seropositive. The specimen was CD4+ T cells sorted from PBMCs after approximately 18-hour stimulation, collected from a patient who received antiretroviral therapy. The cell subset or site label, as the study defines it: CD40L-CD69- CD45RO-high memory CD4 T cells not responding to CMV lysate.

CDR3 protein: CASSLGAGVNEQFF. The DNA sequence is given as TGTGCCAGCAGTCTAGGGGCAGGGGTGAATGAGCAGTTCTTC. This chain is built from TRBV27 and TRBJ2-1; the D gene is possibly TRBD1, with 6 bases matching. V gives up 5 bases and J gives up 7 bases, and the segment between their germline ends measures 15 bases. The CDR3 contains 14 residues, cysteine and phenylalanine counted. The only DNA kept is the CDR3, 42 bases in frame from the first base. From a lookup of the germline V gene (reference sequence), CDR1 and CDR2 are MNHEY and SMNVEV.